The 3 T cell receptor beta chains given below trace back to one sample, sequenced in a study of OX40 agonist ivuxolimab in advanced cancers. TCRdb's table, derived via immunoSEQ multiplex PCR, lists solely in-frame clones and lacks some. The sample lists about 82,000 clones, just over 85% occurring once. The sample here was CD4+ or CD8+ T cells sorted from blood, taken in a trial of the OX40 agonist ivuxolimab. The receptors here all came from an adult with an advanced solid tumor such as melanoma, head and neck, liver or kidney cancer.

The J gene is TRBJ2-7, the V gene TRBV10-3; no definite D call. Between the trimmed V and J ends, which lost 3 bases and 0 bases, there was a span of 12 bases. The CDR3 covers 15 residues. CDR1 is ENHRY, CDR2 SYGVKD, per germline. CDR3 nucleotides: TGTGCCATCAGTGACCCGGGCCTCCGCTCCTACGAGCAGTACTTC. Encoded protein: CAISDPGLRSYEQYF.

This sequence joins TRBV11-2 and TRBJ2-7, with unresolved D. V dropped 5 bases and J dropped 0 bases, with 11 bases sitting between them. The germline V gene encodes CDR1 SGHAT and CDR2 FQNNGV. This CDR3 is built from 14 residues. In nucleotides, the CDR3 is TGTGCCAGCAGCCCCTCGGTTCCCTCCTACGAGCAGTACTTC. It is translated as CASSPSVPSYEQYF.

The CDR3 DNA is TGTGCCTGGAGTGTACAAGGGGGCGGGAGGTCAAAGACGCAGTATTTT. Its protein product is CAWSVQGGGRSKTQYF. The V and J genes are TRBV30 and TRBJ2-3; a weak D match, TRBD2 (8 bases). The V end lost 0 bases, the J end lost 9 bases, and 22 bases lay between the germline ends. The germline CDR1 and CDR2 sequences are GTSNPN and SVGIG (reference sequence). The CDR3 is 16 amino acids.